Given below is one T cell receptor beta chain in context. Amplified regions were TCR beta CDR3 sequences from RNA transcripts. Using the HTBI primer set, a first-round RT-PCR was run on the TCR CDR3. TCRdb itself ran the multiplex PCR reads through MiXCR, one entry per CDR3 protein. The table has 470,000 or so distinct CDR3 sequences, about 20% seen once. Germline V gene lookup returns CDR1 MDHEN and CDR2 SYDVKM. The CDR3 contains 15 residues. J gave up 3 bases and V 4 bases, and 8 bases lay outside the gene matches. The source of the sample is a study of T cells in Graves' hyperthyroidism and ophthalmopathy.

The sample taken for sequencing was blood. The V and J genes are TRBV28 and TRBJ2-7; 8 bases line up with TRBD1. The sequence derives from a man aged 18 to 29 with Graves' hyperthyroidism. CDR3 nucleotides: TGTGCCAGCAGTTCCCCGAGGACAGGGATCTACGAGCAGTACTTC. This codes for CASSSPRTGIYEQYF.